The clone carrying this T cell receptor (beta chain) occurred many times. Antigen: not known. There were TCR beta CDR3 regions amplified from RNA transcripts. A first-round RT-PCR of the TCR CDR3 used the HTBI primer set. A single record per CDR3 protein comes from TCRdb applying MiXCR to the multiplex PCR reads. The sample has 340,000 or so distinct CDR3 sequences; around a fifth are singletons. A lack of ophthalmopathy progression within 18 months defined stable Graves' hyperthyroidism. The source of the sample is a study of T cells in Graves' hyperthyroidism and ophthalmopathy. The germline V and J ends were trimmed by 1 base and 3 bases, with 1 base remaining between them. Germline V lookup: CDR1 SEHNR, CDR2 FQNEAQ (reference sequence). CDR3 length: 12 residues. Study-wide results and limits: Ophthalmopathy was identified by the model a median about six months ahead of onset.

Material: blood. This sequence was found in a woman aged 45-60 years with Graves' hyperthyroidism. The rearrangement uses TRBV7-9 and TRBJ2-1; D unclear. The CDR3 sequence is CASSLDYNEQFF. CDR3 in DNA: TGTGCCAGCAGCTTAGACTACAATGAGCAGTTCTTC.